This T cell receptor beta chain was captured by sequencing in a study of T cell responses to AZD1222 COVID-19 vaccine. The study's findings and limits: With two AZD1222 doses given, Spike-specific TCR breadth and depth both rose. The peak T cell response came first, and repertoires were sampled only after it. Just a handful of AZD1222 recipients tested seropositive at baseline.

The CDR3 has 14 amino acids. Per germline, CDR1 MNHEY and CDR2 SVGAGI. V was trimmed by 2 bases and J by 3 bases, leaving 11 bases between them. Worth noting for this clone: Its specificity is unknown.

The analysis combined second doses at about 4 or about 12 weeks. This table comes from immunoSEQ multiplex PCR, and its TCRdb copy is limited to in-frame clones, with some not included. The sample carries some 110,000 clones, about 89% recorded once. This chain joins TRBV6-5 and TRBJ2-7, with D perhaps assigned TRBD1 or TRBD2 (5 bases each). This sequence originates from an adult who received the AZD1222 COVID-19 vaccine. Source: peripheral blood, taken 28 days after the second AZD1222 dose. The CDR3 coding sequence is TGTGCCAGCAGTTACGCCTGGGGGATCTACGAGCAGTACTTC. It is translated as CASSYAWGIYEQYF.